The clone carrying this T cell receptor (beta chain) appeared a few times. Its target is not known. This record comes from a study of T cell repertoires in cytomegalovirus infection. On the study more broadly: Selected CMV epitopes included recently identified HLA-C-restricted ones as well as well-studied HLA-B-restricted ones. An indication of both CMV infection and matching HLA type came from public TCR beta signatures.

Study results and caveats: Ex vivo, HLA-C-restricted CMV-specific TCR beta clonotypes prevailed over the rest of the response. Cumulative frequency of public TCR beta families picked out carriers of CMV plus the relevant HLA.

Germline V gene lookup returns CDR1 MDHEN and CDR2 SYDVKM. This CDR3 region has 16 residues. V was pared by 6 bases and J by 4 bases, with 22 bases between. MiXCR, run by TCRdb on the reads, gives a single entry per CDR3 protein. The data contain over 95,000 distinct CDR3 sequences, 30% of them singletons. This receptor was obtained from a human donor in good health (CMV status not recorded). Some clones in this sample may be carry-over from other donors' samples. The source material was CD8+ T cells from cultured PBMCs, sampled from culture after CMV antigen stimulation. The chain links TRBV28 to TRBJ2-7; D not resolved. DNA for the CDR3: TGTGCCAGCAGACCTGCAGTGAGACCCTCTCGTTACGAGCAGTACTTC. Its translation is CASRPAVRPSRYEQYF.